The 32 T cell receptor beta chains given below trace back to one sample, sequenced in a study of cytomegalovirus exposure and HLA in healthy donors. Generated by immunoSEQ multiplex PCR, the TCRdb table keeps only in-frame clones and is missing some. The table has some 190,000 clones, approximately 85% seen once; the top ten hold more than 1.1%. Material for sequencing was PBMCs. These receptors were collected from a woman aged 18-29 years in good health and CMV-seronegative.

This clone was picked up a small number of times. The genes are TRBV29-1 and TRBJ1-2; D possibly corresponds to TRBD1 (5 bases). Per germline, CDR1 SQVTM and CDR2 ANQGSEA. The CDR3 has 13 amino acids. V was pared by 2 bases and J by 0 bases, with 7 bases between. The CDR3 DNA sequence: TGCAGCGTTGAATCAGGGTCTAACTATGGCTACACCTTC. Translation: CSVESGSNYGYTF.

This chain connects TRBV2 to TRBJ2-3; perhaps TRBD1 as D (5 bases). This CDR3 has 15 amino acids. With 7 bases removed from V and 2 bases from J, the gap between germline ends came to 16 bases. Germline CDR1 and CDR2: SNHLY and FYNNEI. The CDR3 here is CASTRKGPNTDTQYF. The CDR3 DNA reads as TGTGCCAGCACCCGGAAGGGGCCCAACACAGATACGCAGTATTTT.

This chain links TRBV10-3 with TRBJ1-2; D unclear. Germline V gene lookup returns CDR1 ENHRY and CDR2 SYGVKD. This CDR3 comprises 12 residues. V gave up 5 bases and J gave up 4 bases, with 8 bases separating them. The CDR3 loop is CAISQEGYGYTF. The CDR3 nucleotides are TGTGCCATCAGTCAGGAAGGCTATGGCTACACCTTC.

The CDR3: CASSLVDSTVNTEAFF. CDR3 DNA: TGTGCCAGCAGCTTAGTCGACAGCACCGTGAACACTGAAGCTTTCTTT. The rearrangement uses TRBV7-8 and TRBJ1-1, with a weak D call TRBD1 (5 bases). Germline CDR1 SGHVS, CDR2 FQNEAQ. The CDR3 contains 16 residues. The V and J ends lost 1 base and 0 bases respectively, with 12 bases between them. Supplemented by reference TRBV7-8 and TRBJ1-1, the full variable domain reads GAGVSQSPRYKVAKRGQDVALRCDPISGHVSLFWYQQALGQGPEFLTYFQNEAQLDKSGLPSDRFFAERPEGSVSTLKIQRTQQEDSAVYLCASSLVDSTVNTEAFFGQGTRLTVV.

This clone was observed once. The V and J genes are TRBV2 and TRBJ2-1; TRBD2 aligns across 10 bases. Trimming cost V 9 bases and J 3 bases; bases outside gene matches: 8. The CDR3 loop spans 15 amino acids. Per the germline V gene, CDR1 is SNHLY and CDR2 is FYNNEI. CDR3 residues: CASTKRGGRYNEQFF. The DNA for the CDR3 is TGTGCCAGTACAAAGCGGGGGGGCCGCTACAATGAGCAGTTCTTC.

The rearrangement links TRBV30 to TRBJ1-1; D ambiguous. The germline V and J ends were trimmed by 0 bases and 6 bases, with 8 bases remaining between them. Germline V lookup: CDR1 GTSNPN, CDR2 SVGIG (reference sequence). The CDR3 sequence is 12 residues long. CDR3 nucleotide sequence: TGTGCCTGGAGTGTGACAATGGCTGAAGCTTTCTTT. Its protein product is CAWSVTMAEAFF.

The chain uses TRBV9 and TRBJ2-7, with 8 bases lining up with TRBD1. This CDR3 has 12 residues. Trimming removed 0 bases from V and 9 bases from J; junction bases left unmatched: 2. Germline V gene data show CDR1 as SGDLS and CDR2 as YYNGEE. The CDR3 nucleotides read TGTGCCAGCAGCGTAGAGACAGGGGTGCAGTACTTC. This sequence encodes CASSVETGVQYF. The full variable domain, with the rest looked up from reference TRBV9 and TRBJ2-7, is DSGVTQTPKHLITATGQRVTLRCSPRSGDLSVYWYQQSLDQGLQFLIQYYNGEERAKGNILERFSAQQFPDLHSELNLSSLELGDSALYFCASSVETGVQYFGPGTRLTVT.

This clone appeared a few times. V usage is TRBV10-1 and J usage is TRBJ2-1; no definite D call. Germline CDR1 and CDR2: WNHNN and SYGVQD (reference sequence). This CDR3 region has 14 residues. V lost 3 bases to trimming and J lost 1 base, with 7 bases between them. The CDR3 protein is CASSELDSYNEQFF. The CDR3 bases are TGCGCCAGCAGTGAATTAGATTCCTACAATGAGCAGTTCTTC.

The V gene is TRBV9, the J gene TRBJ2-5; 8 bases align to TRBD2. After removal of 0 bases from V and 5 bases from J, the junction contained 9 bases not matched to a gene. The CDR3 is 16 amino acids. The germline CDR1 and CDR2 sequences are SGDLS and YYNGEE. The DNA of the CDR3 is TGTGCCAGCAGCGTAGCCGGGGGGGCTCCTATGGAGACCCAGTACTTC. It translates to CASSVAGGAPMETQYF.

The CDR3 reads CASSQGVASGANVLTF. The CDR3, as DNA: TGTGCCAGCTCCCAGGGGGTCGCCTCTGGGGCCAACGTCCTGACTTTC. The rearrangement joins TRBV18 to TRBJ2-6; 7 nucleotides match TRBD1. Trimming took 6 bases from V and 0 from J; bases not matched to a gene: 5. The V gene's germline CDR1 is KGHSH and CDR2 LQKENI. The CDR3 has 16 amino acids. The whole variable domain, filled in from reference TRBV18 and TRBJ2-6, reads NAGVMQNPRHLVRRRGQEARLRCSPMKGHSHVYWYRQLPEEGLKFMVYLQKENIIDESGMPKERFSAEFPKEGPSILRIQQVVRGDSAAYFCASSQGVASGANVLTFGAGSRLTVL.

The chain joins TRBV5-6 to TRBJ2-2, with TRBD2 matching over 10 bases. The CDR3 spans 16 residues. V lost 0 bases to trimming and J lost 4 bases; unmatched junction nucleotides: 3. Germline V gene lookup returns CDR1 SGHDT and CDR2 YYEEEE. The CDR3 nucleotides read TGTGCCAGCAGCTTGGCTAGCGGGAGAGTCACCGGGGAGCTGTTTTTT. This translates into CASSLASGRVTGELFF. The full variable domain, in which reference TRBV5-6 and TRBJ2-2 provide the parts outside the CDR3, is DAGVTQSPTHLIKTRGQQVTLRCSPKSGHDTVSWYQQALGQGPQFIFQYYEEEERQRGNFPDRFSGHQFPNYSSELNVNALLLGDSALYLCASSLASGRVTGELFFGEGSRLTVL.

The chain employs TRBV20-1 and TRBJ1-2; D perhaps matches TRBD1 (5 bases). V lost 6 bases to trimming and J lost 10 bases, with 12 bases between them. Per germline, CDR1 DFQATT and CDR2 SNEGSKA (reference sequence). CDR3 length equals 10 residues. CDR3 loop: CSALGVAYTF. The CDR3 DNA sequence: TGCAGTGCCCTAGGGGTTGCCTACACCTTC.

This chain joins TRBV6-6 and TRBJ2-5; 8 positions match TRBD1. This CDR3 contains 16 residues. The trim removed 0 bases at V and 1 base at J, leaving 4 bases unmatched. Germline-derived CDR1 and CDR2 are MNHNY and SVGAGI (reference sequence). CDR3 DNA sequence: TGTGCCAGCAGTTACTCGAAGGACAGGGCCCAAGAGACCCAGTACTTC. Translating it yields CASSYSKDRAQETQYF.

The CDR3 bases are TGTGCCAGCAGTGAAGGGCTAGCGGGGGGGAGCACAGATACGCAGTATTTT. Protein sequence: CASSEGLAGGSTDTQYF. The chain is built from TRBV6-1 and TRBJ2-3; TRBD2 matches at 12 bases. With V trimmed by 1 base and J by 0 bases, 2 bases remained unmatched. There are 17 residues in the CDR3. CDR1 MNHNS and CDR2 SASEGT come from the germline V gene.

The rearrangement uses TRBV30 and TRBJ1-3; TRBD1 might be the D (6 bases). V was trimmed by 2 bases and J by 3 bases, leaving 8 bases between them. This CDR3 is 13 amino acids long. Germline V gene data show CDR1 as GTSNPN and CDR2 as SVGIG (reference sequence). CDR3 bases: TGTGCCTGGAGTTCAGGGGATGGAAACACCATATATTTT. It is translated as CAWSSGDGNTIYF.

V gene TRBV19 combines with J gene TRBJ2-3; TRBD2 matches at 7 bases. CDR1 is LNHDA, CDR2 SQIVND, per germline (reference sequence). The CDR3 covers 15 residues. Trimming removed 3 bases from V and 2 bases from J; junction bases left unmatched: 5. The CDR3 DNA follows: TGTGCCAGTAGTATCCCTAGCGGATACACAGATACGCAGTATTTT. Translating it yields CASSIPSGYTDTQYF.

The gene calls are TRBV5-4 and TRBJ2-5; 14 nucleotides align to TRBD2. Trimming removed 4 bases from V and 5 bases from J; junction bases left unmatched: 4. The CDR3 is 15 residues long. Germline lookup yields CDR1 SGHNT and CDR2 YYREEE (reference sequence). This CDR3 is CASSLGLAGDETQYF. CDR3 DNA: TGTGCCAGCAGCCTGGGACTAGCGGGGGATGAGACCCAGTACTTC.

V usage is TRBV11-2 and J usage is TRBJ2-7; maybe TRBD1 (6 bases). The ends were cut back, 5 bases at V and 0 bases at J, with 17 bases in the middle. Germline V CDR1 and CDR2: SGHAT, FQNNGV. The CDR3 consists of 16 residues. The CDR3 sequence: CASSPVKGVSSYEQYF. CDR3 nucleotide sequence: TGTGCCAGCAGCCCCGTAAAGGGGGTTAGCTCCTACGAGCAGTACTTC.

V gene TRBV2 combines with J gene TRBJ2-3; the D gene is possibly TRBD2 (6 bases). This CDR3 is built from 16 residues. The V gene's germline CDR1 is SNHLY and CDR2 FYNNEI. Trimming took 4 bases from V and 3 from J, leaving 17 bases between them. The CDR3, as DNA: TGTGCCAGCAGTGGAAGGGTTCTAGCGAGGACAGATACGCAGTATTTT. This gives the protein CASSGRVLARTDTQYF.

This sequence joins TRBV5-4 and TRBJ1-3; D is undetermined. Germline CDR1 reads SGHNT; CDR2 reads YYREEE (reference sequence). The CDR3 covers 13 residues. Trimming left V 5 bases short and J 0 bases short, with 6 bases between. The CDR3 DNA reads as TGTGCCAGCAGTCAGGACTCTGGAAACACCATATATTTT. Protein product: CASSQDSGNTIYF.

This clone was picked up a small number of times. The genes are TRBV30 and TRBJ1-1; D perhaps matches TRBD1 (5 bases). The CDR3 is 14 amino acids. Germline values: CDR1 GTSNPN, CDR2 SVGIG (reference sequence). V dropped 0 bases and J dropped 1 base, with 9 bases sitting between them. CDR3 in DNA: TGTGCCTGGAGTGTGAGGACATCGAACACTGAAGCTTTCTTT. Translating it yields CAWSVRTSNTEAFF.

This clone was detected once. V and J are TRBV2 and TRBJ2-2, with D possibly matching TRBD2 (6 bases). This CDR3 has 16 amino acids. Looked up from germline, CDR1 is SNHLY and CDR2 is FYNNEI. The V end lost 4 bases, the J end lost 1 base, and 13 bases lay between the germline ends. CDR3 DNA sequence: TGTGCCAGCAGTGCAACGGGACTTAAGAACACCGGGGAGCTGTTTTTT. It specifies CASSATGLKNTGELFF.

This chain links TRBV5-5 with TRBJ1-2; 10 positions agree with TRBD1. CDR1 is SGHKS and CDR2 is YYEKEE in the germline V gene (reference sequence). V dropped 0 bases and J dropped 7; count of bases not matched to a gene: 3. This CDR3 comprises 14 residues. CDR3 amino acids: CASSLDRDRGGYTF. CDR3 coding DNA: TGTGCCAGCAGCTTGGATCGGGACAGGGGTGGCTACACCTTC.

The chain links TRBV6-1 to TRBJ2-7; no firm D call. The germline V and J ends were trimmed by 6 bases and 7 bases, with 13 bases remaining between them. CDR1 and CDR2 (germline): MNHNS, SASEGT. The CDR3 is 12 residues long. The CDR3 here is CASRIMAGEQYF. The CDR3 nucleotides are TGTGCCAGCAGAATAATGGCCGGGGAGCAGTACTTC.

CDR3 region: CATQLAGGYEQYF. The CDR3 bases are TGTGCCACGCAACTAGCGGGAGGCTACGAGCAGTACTTC. The J gene is TRBJ2-7, the V gene TRBV10-3, with 12 nucleotides matching TRBD2. After removal of 10 bases from V and 3 bases from J, the junction contained 4 bases not matched to a gene. In germline, CDR1 is ENHRY, CDR2 SYGVKD. This CDR3 is built from 13 residues.

The chain combines TRBV5-1 with TRBJ1-1, with a possible D match to TRBD1 (5 bases). This CDR3 region has 16 residues. With 4 bases removed from V and 4 bases from J, the gap between germline ends came to 20 bases. Germline assignment: CDR1 SGHRS and CDR2 YFSETQ. CDR3 region: CASSLLRGGVSTEAFF. The CDR3 DNA is TGCGCCAGCAGCCTCCTACGCGGGGGGGTTTCCACTGAAGCTTTCTTT.

This chain joins TRBV2 and TRBJ2-5; D remains unclear. Germline CDR1 reads SNHLY; CDR2 reads FYNNEI. V lost 8 bases and J lost 2, with 9 bases in between. This CDR3 is built from 12 residues. CDR3 nucleotide sequence: TGTGCCAGCCGCAAAGAGCAAGAGACCCAGTACTTC. Its translation: CASRKEQETQYF. Based on the CDR3 plus reference TRBV2 and TRBJ2-5, the full variable domain is EPEVTQTPSHQVTQMGQEVILRCVPISNHLYFYWYRQILGQKVEFLVSFYNNEISEKSEIFDDQFSVERPDGSNFTLKIRSTKLEDSAMYFCASRKEQETQYFGPGTRLLVL.

The chain links TRBV7-9 to TRBJ2-7, with 11 positions matching TRBD2. V lost 3 bases, J lost 3 bases, and 7 bases stayed unmatched. Per germline, CDR1 SEHNR and CDR2 FQNEAQ (reference sequence). The CDR3 has 16 residues. CDR3 residues: CASSLTSGTHLYEQYF. The CDR3, as DNA: TGTGCCAGCAGCTTGACTAGCGGGACTCATCTCTACGAGCAGTACTTC. Complete variable domain (other parts from reference TRBV7-9 and TRBJ2-7): DTGVSQNPRHKITKRGQNVTFRCDPISEHNRLYWYRQTLGQGPEFLTYFQNEAQLEKSRLLSDRFSAERPKGSFSTLEIQRTEQGDSAMYLCASSLTSGTHLYEQYFGPGTRLTVT.

The rearrangement joins TRBV25-1 to TRBJ2-1, with a possible D match to TRBD2 (6 bases). Trimming took off 4 bases at V and 0 bases at J, with 10 bases between the two ends. The germline V gene has CDR1 MGHDK and CDR2 SYGVNS. This CDR3 has 15 amino acids. CDR3 DNA: TGTGCCAGCAGTGCGGCCGGGAGCTCCTACAATGAGCAGTTCTTC. Amino acid sequence: CASSAAGSSYNEQFF. The variable domain in full, completed from reference TRBV25-1 and TRBJ2-1, reads EADIYQTPRYLVIGTGKKITLECSQTMGHDKMYWYQQDPGMELHLIHYSYGVNSTEKGDLSSESTVSRIRTEHFPLTLESARPSHTSQYLCASSAAGSSYNEQFFGPGTRLTVL.

In this sample, this clone turned up once. The rearrangement links TRBV6-5 to TRBJ2-1, with TRBD2 identical over 8 bases. CDR1 and CDR2 from the germline V gene are MNHEY and SVGAGI. The V gene end was trimmed by 5 bases and the J gene end by 2 bases; junction bases not matched to a gene: 5. The CDR3 loop spans 15 amino acids. CDR3 amino acids: CASSPGTRAYNEQFF. The DNA of the CDR3 is TGTGCCAGCAGTCCCGGGACTAGGGCCTACAATGAGCAGTTCTTC.

V is TRBV12-5 and J is TRBJ2-2, with D possibly TRBD2 on 6 matching bases. Looked up from germline, CDR1 is LGHNT and CDR2 is FRNRAP. V dropped 2 bases and J dropped 7 bases, with 11 bases sitting between them. This CDR3 has 14 amino acids. The CDR3 region has the DNA TGTGCTAGTGGTTTGCCCACGGGAGTCGGGGAGCTGTTTTTT. It translates to CASGLPTGVGELFF.

The chain recombines TRBV19 with TRBJ1-5; 9 nucleotides agree with TRBD1. The CDR3 extends over 14 amino acids. In germline, CDR1 is LNHDA, CDR2 SQIVND (reference sequence). V was pared by 5 bases and J by 6 bases, with 5 bases of the junction left unmatched. In nucleotides, the CDR3 is TGTGCCAGTAGTCCCCGACAGGGGGTTCAGCCCCAGCATTTT. Its translation is CASSPRQGVQPQHF.